What follows are 17 T cell receptor beta chains derived from one specimen sequenced in a study of PD-1 blockade in mismatch repair-deficient tumors. This table comes from immunoSEQ multiplex PCR, and its TCRdb copy is limited to in-frame clones, with some not included. This sample has approximately 37,000 clones, with 70% to 90% found just once. The material was peripheral blood, obtained about 80 weeks after starting pembrolizumab. These receptors were collected from an adult with mismatch repair-deficient cancer.

V gene TRBV2 combines with J gene TRBJ2-2, with D perhaps TRBD1 (6 bases). Germline loops: CDR1 SNHLY, CDR2 FYNNEI. The CDR3 runs 15 residues. Trimming cost V 2 bases and J 4 bases, with 11 bases left between them. CDR3 in amino acids: CASSEYRALTGELFF. The CDR3 DNA sequence: TGTGCCAGCAGTGAATACAGGGCCCTCACCGGGGAGCTGTTTTTT. Using reference TRBV2 and TRBJ2-2 for the parts outside the CDR3, the full variable domain is EPEVTQTPSHQVTQMGQEVILRCVPISNHLYFYWYRQILGQKVEFLVSFYNNEISEKSEIFDDQFSVERPDGSNFTLKIRSTKLEDSAMYFCASSEYRALTGELFFGEGSRLTVL.

The chain combines TRBV19 with TRBJ1-5; a possible D gene is TRBD1 (6 bases). V dropped 5 bases and J dropped 7 bases, with 12 bases sitting between them. The CDR3 spans 13 residues. The germline V gene encodes CDR1 LNHDA and CDR2 SQIVND (reference sequence). The CDR3: CASSLDRIQPQHF. CDR3 DNA: TGTGCCAGTAGTCTCGACAGGATCCAGCCCCAGCATTTT.

This rearrangement joins TRBV5-8 to TRBJ2-4; 8 bases align to TRBD1. Per germline, CDR1 SGHTS and CDR2 YDEGEE. V trimming: 5 bases; J trimming: 8 bases; junction bases outside the gene matches: 12. The CDR3 runs 15 residues. CDR3 loop: CASRVFRTGLDIQYF. The CDR3 region has the DNA TGTGCCAGCAGAGTCTTCAGGACAGGGTTGGACATTCAGTACTTC.

This clone was counted once. This chain joins TRBV10-1 and TRBJ2-5; 8 nucleotides agree with TRBD2. The trim removed 4 bases at V and 4 bases at J, leaving 8 bases unmatched. This CDR3 has 15 residues. The germline V gene has CDR1 WNHNN and CDR2 SYGVQD (reference sequence). CDR3 nucleotides: TGCGCCAGCAGTGCAGCGGGAGAGGCGAGAGAGACCCAGTACTTC. It yields the protein CASSAAGEARETQYF.

The V and J genes are TRBV7-8 and TRBJ2-1; 10 positions match TRBD2. V shed 4 bases, J shed 0 bases, and the junction held 12 bases outside the gene matches. This CDR3 region has 19 residues. From germline, CDR1 is SGHVS and CDR2 FQNEAQ. The DNA of the CDR3 is TGTGCCAGCAGCTACCCAAGGACTAGCGGAAAAACCTCCTACAATGAGCAGTTCTTC. Protein sequence: CASSYPRTSGKTSYNEQFF.

This clone qualifies as medium-sized (0.01 to 0.1%). V is TRBV18 and J is TRBJ1-2; D is ambiguous. The V gene's germline CDR1 is KGHSH and CDR2 LQKENI. V lost 3 bases to trimming and J lost 3 bases, with 8 bases between them. This CDR3 comprises 13 residues. This CDR3 reads CASSPAEYYGYTF. The CDR3 DNA is TGTGCCAGCTCACCTGCGGAGTACTATGGCTACACCTTC.

This clone has just a few counts. The CDR3 DNA reads TGTGCCAGCAGCGGGAGGACTAGCGGGAGTAATAATGAGCAGTTCTTC. Its translation: CASSGRTSGSNNEQFF. V gene TRBV7-2 combines with J gene TRBJ2-1; 13 positions agree with TRBD2. Germline V CDR1 and CDR2: SGHTA, FQGNSA. Losses at the gene ends were 5 bases for V and 7 bases for J; bases not matched to a gene: 8. The length of the CDR3 is 16 residues.

The rearrangement joins TRBV7-8 to TRBJ1-3; D is unclear. V lost 1 base and J lost 0, with 7 bases in between. The germline V gene encodes CDR1 SGHVS and CDR2 FQNEAQ. The CDR3 contains 15 residues. Written as DNA, the CDR3 is TGTGCCAGCAGCTTAGTTTCTAACTCTGGAAACACCATATATTTT. Translating gives CASSLVSNSGNTIYF.

This clone has a single count. The chain joins TRBV7-8 to TRBJ1-2; perhaps TRBD1 as D (5 bases). V lost 1 base to trimming and J lost 1 base, with 16 bases between them. The germline V gene encodes CDR1 SGHVS and CDR2 FQNEAQ. The CDR3 consists of 17 residues. For the CDR3, the DNA is TGTGCCAGCAGCTTAGGGTGGCAGGGTGAGGGTAACTATGGCTACACCTTC. Protein sequence: CASSLGWQGEGNYGYTF.

The rearrangement uses TRBV10-3 and TRBJ2-6, with D perhaps TRBD1 or TRBD2 (5 bases each). Germline V gene sequence: CDR1 ENHRY, CDR2 SYGVKD. The CDR3 spans 14 residues. V dropped 10 bases and J dropped 0 bases, with 10 bases sitting between them. In nucleotides, the CDR3 is TGTGCCACCTCGAGGGGCTCTGGGGCCAACGTCCTGACTTTC. Translated: CATSRGSGANVLTF.

This clone was recorded a few times. The rearrangement links TRBV14 to TRBJ2-1; D perhaps matches TRBD2 (5 bases). The V and J ends lost 1 base and 4 bases respectively, with 8 bases between them. Germline V gives CDR1 SGHDN, CDR2 FVKESK. CDR3 length equals 14 residues. The CDR3 reads CASSQGGPYNEQFF. The CDR3 DNA is TGTGCCAGCAGCCAAGGAGGGCCGTACAATGAGCAGTTCTTC.

This clone was picked up one time. The rearrangement uses TRBV28 and TRBJ2-3; D is undetermined. The V end was cut by 5 bases, the J end by 1 base, with 13 bases between. Germline V gives CDR1 MDHEN, CDR2 SYDVKM. The CDR3 is made up of 15 amino acids. The CDR3 here is CASSPFRRGTDTQYF. CDR3 DNA: TGTGCCAGCAGTCCGTTTAGGCGCGGCACAGATACGCAGTATTTT.

The V gene is TRBV11-2, the J gene TRBJ2-7, with D hard to call. V gave up 5 bases and J gave up 2 bases, with 13 bases separating them. The germline gives CDR1 SGHAT, CDR2 FQNNGV. The length of the CDR3 is 14 residues. CDR3 sequence (DNA): TGTGCCAGCAGCCAACCTACTGTAACCTACGAGCAGTACTTC. This gives the protein CASSQPTVTYEQYF.

This clone was observed a handful of times. CDR3: CASSLAQYGYTF. The CDR3 nucleotides are TGTGCCAGCAGCTTAGCACAGTATGGCTACACCTTC. This chain connects TRBV11-2 to TRBJ1-2; the D is unclear. CDR1 and CDR2 (germline): SGHAT, FQNNGV. This CDR3 contains 12 residues. Trimming left V 1 base short and J 5 bases short, with 5 bases between.

The CDR3 sequence: CASRLPGQNTEAFF. The CDR3 coding sequence is TGTGCCAGCAGACTACCGGGACAGAACACTGAAGCTTTCTTT. The chain employs TRBV6-5 and TRBJ1-1, with a weak D call TRBD1 (6 bases). CDR1 MNHEY and CDR2 SVGAGI come from the germline V gene. This CDR3 spans 14 amino acids. V gave up 6 bases and J gave up 1 base, with 12 bases separating them.

This chain connects TRBV2 to TRBJ2-2; TRBD2 matches at 10 bases. The germline V gene encodes CDR1 SNHLY and CDR2 FYNNEI. J gave up 2 bases and V 7 bases, and 4 bases lay outside the gene matches. The CDR3 consists of 15 residues. Written as DNA, the CDR3 is TGTGCCAGCAAACTAGCGGGATCAAACACCGGGGAGCTGTTTTTT. Translation gives CASKLAGSNTGELFF.

V gene TRBV5-4 combines with J gene TRBJ2-3; TRBD2 matches at 14 bases. CDR3 length: 16 amino acids. J gave up 6 bases and V 4 bases, and 7 bases lay outside the gene matches. Germline CDR1 reads SGHNT; CDR2 reads YYREEE (reference sequence). DNA for the CDR3: TGTGCCAGCAGCCCAGGGACTAGCGGGAGATCGGATACGCAGTATTTT. Its translation: CASSPGTSGRSDTQYF.